These 5 T cell receptor beta chains were all obtained from the same sample, sequenced in a study of cytomegalovirus exposure and HLA in healthy donors. In the PCR, 60 Vbeta and 13 Jbeta primers were used. Libraries were prepared by immunoSEQ multiplex PCR; TCRdb keeps only in-frame clonotypes and omits some of them. The sample yields over 150,000 clones, 75% to 85% seen once. Sequencing was performed on PBMCs. These receptors were collected from a girl aged 2-10 years in good health and CMV-seropositive.

As DNA, the CDR3 is TGTGCCAGCAGCTCACCGGGACTAGCGGGGGTGATCTACGAGCAGTACTTC. Residues: CASSSPGLAGVIYEQYF. The chain employs TRBV5-4 and TRBJ2-7; 14 bases align to TRBD2. Looked up from germline, CDR1 is SGHNT and CDR2 is YYREEE (reference sequence). The trim removed 3 bases at V and 3 bases at J, leaving 8 bases unmatched. The CDR3 has 17 amino acids. The full variable domain, its missing parts supplied by reference TRBV5-4 and TRBJ2-7, is ETGVTQSPTHLIKTRGQQVTLRCSSQSGHNTVSWYQQALGQGPQFIFQYYREEENGRGNFPPRFSGLQFPNYSSELNVNALELDDSALYLCASSSPGLAGVIYEQYFGPGTRLTVT.

The chain employs TRBV5-6 and TRBJ2-1; TRBD2 agrees at 14 bases. This CDR3 contains 16 residues. CDR1 and CDR2 from the germline V gene are SGHDT and YYEEEE. The trim removed 4 bases at V and 10 bases at J, leaving 10 bases unmatched. CDR3 sequence reads: CASSPAGLAGVGEQFF. CDR3 bases: TGTGCCAGCAGCCCGGCGGGACTAGCGGGAGTTGGGGAGCAGTTCTTC.

The chain is built from TRBV7-9 and TRBJ2-3, with 12 bases identical to TRBD2. Germline values: CDR1 SEHNR, CDR2 FQNEAQ (reference sequence). J was trimmed by 5 bases and V by 5 bases; bases with no gene match: 5. The CDR3 runs 15 residues. The CDR3 DNA reads as TGTGCCAGCAGCAAGACTAGCGGGAGTGGAGATACGCAGTATTTT. Translation gives CASSKTSGSGDTQYF.

The V call is TRBV29-1, the J call TRBJ2-1, with unresolved D. The CDR3 is made up of 10 amino acids. The germline CDR1 and CDR2 sequences are SQVTM and ANQGSEA. V gave up 1 base and J gave up 7 bases, with 2 bases separating them. For the CDR3, the DNA is TGCAGCGTTGAAGTAAATGAGCAGTTCTTC. This encodes CSVEVNEQFF.

In its sample, this clone was seen a few times. The genes are TRBV5-1 and TRBJ1-1, with D possibly being TRBD1 (6 bases). In germline, CDR1 is SGHRS, CDR2 YFSETQ. CDR3 length: 15 amino acids. V was shortened by 5 bases and J by 2 bases, with 16 bases between the two germline ends. CDR3 bases: TGCGCCAGCAGGATGTCAGGGGCGCAAAACACTGAAGCTTTCTTT. Protein sequence: CASRMSGAQNTEAFF.